This TCR beta chain was captured by sequencing in a study of HIV-infected patients and healthy controls. cDNA was made from approximately 0.55 ug RNA using alpha and beta constant primers. Alpha and beta chain libraries were made separately by chain-specific third strand synthesis with multiplexing indices. From the 5' RACE reads, TCRdb called clonotypes with MiXCR, one entry per CDR3 protein. The sample holds 15,000 to 20,000 distinct CDR3 sequences, about a tenth seen once. No cell fractionation was done, so the repertoire covers all unsorted peripheral blood T cells. Sequenced: blood. This TCR derives from an adult in good health.

CDR3 in amino acids: CASRGGVAEVGEQFF. The CDR3 nucleotides are TGTGCCAGCAGGGGCGGGGTAGCGGAGGTTGGTGAGCAGTTCTTC. The J gene is TRBJ2-1, the V gene TRBV6-2 or TRBV6-3, with D possibly being TRBD2 (6 bases). The CDR3 runs to 15 residues. Germline V CDR1 and CDR2: MNHEY, SVGEGT. Trimming left V 6 bases short and J 9 bases short, with 21 bases between.